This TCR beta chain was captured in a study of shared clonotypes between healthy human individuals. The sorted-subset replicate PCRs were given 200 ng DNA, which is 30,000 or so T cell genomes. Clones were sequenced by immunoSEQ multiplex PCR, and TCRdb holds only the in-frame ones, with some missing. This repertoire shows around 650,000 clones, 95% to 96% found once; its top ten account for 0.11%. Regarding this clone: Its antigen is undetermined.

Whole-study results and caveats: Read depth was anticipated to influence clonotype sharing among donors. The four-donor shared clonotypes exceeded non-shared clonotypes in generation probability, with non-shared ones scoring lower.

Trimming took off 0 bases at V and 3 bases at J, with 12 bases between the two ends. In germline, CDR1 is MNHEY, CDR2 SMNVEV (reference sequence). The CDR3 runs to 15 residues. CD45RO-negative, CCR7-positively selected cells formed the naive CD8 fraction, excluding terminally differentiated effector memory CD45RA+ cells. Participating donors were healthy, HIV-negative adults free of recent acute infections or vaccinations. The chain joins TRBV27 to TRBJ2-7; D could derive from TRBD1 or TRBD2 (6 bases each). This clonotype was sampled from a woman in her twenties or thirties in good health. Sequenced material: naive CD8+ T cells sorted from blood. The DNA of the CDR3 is TGTGCCAGCAGTTTATCGGGGGGACAACTCTACGAGCAGTACTTC. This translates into CASSLSGGQLYEQYF.